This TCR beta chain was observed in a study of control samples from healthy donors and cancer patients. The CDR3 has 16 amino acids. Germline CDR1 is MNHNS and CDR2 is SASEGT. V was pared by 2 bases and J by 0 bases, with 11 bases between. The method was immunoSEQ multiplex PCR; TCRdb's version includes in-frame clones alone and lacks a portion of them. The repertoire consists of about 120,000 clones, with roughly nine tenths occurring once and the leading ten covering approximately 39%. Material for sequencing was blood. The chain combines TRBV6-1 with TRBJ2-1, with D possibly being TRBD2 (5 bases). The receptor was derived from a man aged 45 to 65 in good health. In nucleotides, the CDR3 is TGTGCCAGCAGTGAAAGACTACAGAGCTCCTACAATGAGCAGTTCTTC. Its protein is CASSERLQSSYNEQFF.